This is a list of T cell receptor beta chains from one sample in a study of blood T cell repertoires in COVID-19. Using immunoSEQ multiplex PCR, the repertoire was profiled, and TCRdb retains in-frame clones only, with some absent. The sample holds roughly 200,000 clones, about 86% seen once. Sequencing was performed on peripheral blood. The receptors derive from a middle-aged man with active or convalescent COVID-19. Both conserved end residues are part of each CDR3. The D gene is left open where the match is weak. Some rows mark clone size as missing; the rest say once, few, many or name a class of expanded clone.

TGTGCCAGCAGTCCCCTGACTGATAACACTGAAGCTTTCTTT	CASSPLTDNTEAFF	TRBV6-5	once	-	TRBJ1-1
TGTGCGTCAGGGGTGGGATATGGCTACACCTTC	CASGVGYGYTF	TRBV28	-	-	TRBJ1-2
TGCGCCAGCAGCCCCTCTGGGGGCCCCAGGGACTCTGGGGCCAACGTCCTGACTTTC	CASSPSGGPRDSGANVLTF	TRBV5-1	-	-	TRBJ2-6
TGTGCCAGCACAGGGCAGGGACTCTCACCCCTCCACTTT	CASTGQGLSPLHF	TRBV12-3/TRBV12-4	once	-	TRBJ1-6
TGTGCCAGCAGCCTAGCGGGGGTCACAGATACGCAGTATTTT	CASSLAGVTDTQYF	TRBV3-1/TRBV3-2	-	TRBD2	TRBJ2-3
TGTGCCAGCATGACTACCGTATCCTACGAGCAGTACTTC	CASMTTVSYEQYF	TRBV2	-	-	TRBJ2-7
TGTGCCAGCAGCCCCCCCCCGGGGGGGCGCGGGGAGACCCAGTACTTC	CASSPPPGGRGETQYF	TRBV3-1/TRBV3-2	-	TRBD2	TRBJ2-5
TGTGCCAGCAGTTCCCACAGGGGTGGGGGGAACACTGAAGCTTTCTTT	CASSSHRGGGNTEAFF	TRBV6-5	once	TRBD1	TRBJ1-1
TGCGCCAGCAGCCCGGGGACAGTCCCTAATGAAAAACTGTTTTTT	CASSPGTVPNEKLFF	TRBV5-1	-	TRBD1	TRBJ1-4
TGTGCCAGCAGCGCGGGGACAGCCTACGAGCAGTACTTC	CASSAGTAYEQYF	TRBV7-9	once	-	TRBJ2-7
TGTGCCAGCAGTGACGGGGGCCCGGCTAACTATGGCTACACCTTC	CASSDGGPANYGYTF	TRBV6-4	-	-	TRBJ1-2
TGTGCCAGCAGCTTAGTGACAGCCGGAAACACCATATATTTT	CASSLVTAGNTIYF	TRBV11-2	-	-	TRBJ1-3
TGTGCCAGCAGCTTGGATCCTCGGAGGGCTGAAAAACTGTTTTTT	CASSLDPRRAEKLFF	TRBV5-5	-	-	TRBJ1-4
TGTGCCAGCAGCGGGGGAGGGTATTCACCCCTCCACTTT	CASSGGGYSPLHF	TRBV25-1	-	-	TRBJ1-6
TGTGCCAGCAGCTTGACGCGGGGCGGTTACCCCAATTCACCCCTCCACTTT	CASSLTRGGYPNSPLHF	TRBV5-4	-	-	TRBJ1-6
TGTGCCAGCCGGGCTAGCGGGGGGGGCAACACCGGGGAGCTGTTTTTT	CASRASGGGNTGELFF	TRBV7-6	-	TRBD2	TRBJ2-2